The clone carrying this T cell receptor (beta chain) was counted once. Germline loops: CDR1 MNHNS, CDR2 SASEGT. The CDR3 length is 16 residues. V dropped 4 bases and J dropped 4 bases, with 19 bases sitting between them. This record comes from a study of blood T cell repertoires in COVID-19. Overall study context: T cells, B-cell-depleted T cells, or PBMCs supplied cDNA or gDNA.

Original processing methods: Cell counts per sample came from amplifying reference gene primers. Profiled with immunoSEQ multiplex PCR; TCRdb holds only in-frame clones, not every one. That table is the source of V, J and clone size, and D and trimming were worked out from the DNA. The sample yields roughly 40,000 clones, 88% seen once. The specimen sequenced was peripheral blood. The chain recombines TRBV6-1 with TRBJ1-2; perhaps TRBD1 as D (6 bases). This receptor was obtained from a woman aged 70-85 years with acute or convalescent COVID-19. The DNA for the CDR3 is TGTGCCAGCAGTGGACCACAGGGTAAAATTTTCTATGGCTACACCTTC. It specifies CASSGPQGKIFYGYTF.